These T cell receptor beta chains were read from a single sample in a study of cytomegalovirus exposure and HLA in healthy donors. Assay: immunoSEQ multiplex PCR; the TCRdb copy retains only in-frame clones and omits some. The table lists approximately 190,000 clones, approximately 70% of them singletons, with about 2% in the top ten. The specimen sequenced was PBMCs. Every receptor here comes from a woman in her thirties in good health and CMV-seronegative. Both conserved end residues are part of each CDR3.

cdr3_aa j_call v_call
CASSQDGLTTNTGELFF TRBJ2-2 TRBV4-3
CASSFGGRGHEQFF TRBJ2-1 TRBV5-1
CASTLGGRASTDTQYF TRBJ2-3 TRBV5-4
CASSLVPGQGYNEQFF TRBJ2-1 TRBV7-9
CATSRLPDSQPREAFF TRBJ1-1 TRBV15
CASGDRGSDYGYTF TRBJ1-2 TRBV19
CATSGKSGTSGTYEQYF TRBJ2-7 TRBV15
CSVDRVETQYF TRBJ2-5 TRBV29-1
CASRGQGLYNSPLHF TRBJ1-6 TRBV6-1
CASSGLAETYNEQFF TRBJ2-1 TRBV13
CASSIPTGITEAFF TRBJ1-1 TRBV19
CASSPLAGVPGELFF TRBJ2-2 TRBV18
CASVTRTFPYEQYF TRBJ2-7 TRBV6-5
CASSGLAGDTDTQYF TRBJ2-3 TRBV19
CATSRDWGQGHQETQYF TRBJ2-5 TRBV15
CASSVGSALYEQYF TRBJ2-7 TRBV9